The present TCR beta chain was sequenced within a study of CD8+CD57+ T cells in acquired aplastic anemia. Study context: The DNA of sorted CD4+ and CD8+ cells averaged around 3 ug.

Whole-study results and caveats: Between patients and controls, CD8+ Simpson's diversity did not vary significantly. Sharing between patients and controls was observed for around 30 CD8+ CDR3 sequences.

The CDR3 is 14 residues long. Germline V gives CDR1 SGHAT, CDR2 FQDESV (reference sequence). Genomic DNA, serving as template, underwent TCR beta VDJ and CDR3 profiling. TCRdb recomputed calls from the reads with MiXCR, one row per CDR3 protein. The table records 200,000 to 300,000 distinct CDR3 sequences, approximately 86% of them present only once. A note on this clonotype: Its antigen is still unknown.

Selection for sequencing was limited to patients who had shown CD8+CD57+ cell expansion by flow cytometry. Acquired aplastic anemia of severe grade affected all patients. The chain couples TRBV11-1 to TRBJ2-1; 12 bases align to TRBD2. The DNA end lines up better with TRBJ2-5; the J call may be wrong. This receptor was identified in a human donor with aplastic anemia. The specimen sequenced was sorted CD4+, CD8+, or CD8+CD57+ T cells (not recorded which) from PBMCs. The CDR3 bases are TGTGCCAGCAGCTTGGCTCCGGGACTAGCGGGCCAGTACTTC. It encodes CASSLAPGLAGQYF.